This entry features one T cell receptor (beta chain) sequence. Its antigen is currently unknown. For TCR, cDNA came from 5'RACE template switching, which added a universal primer site and UMIs. MiXCR, run by TCRdb on the 5' RACE reads, gives a single entry per CDR3 protein. The sample includes about 330,000 distinct CDR3 sequences, 4.1% seen only once; the top ten take 20% to 25%. The sample is drawn from a study of T cells after yellow fever vaccination. Study at large: Those fractions that held only low numbers of cells were prepared using the SMART-Seq v4 Ultra Low Input RNA kit. Study findings and constraints: Most primary-vaccination clones reappeared after the booster (just under 98% CD4, 75% to 90% CD8).

Trimming removed 10 bases from V and 0 bases from J, with 10 bases in between. This CDR3 spans 13 amino acids. CDR1 and CDR2 (germline): MNHEY, SVGEGT. The sequenced sample was PBMCs, obtained 5 days after the yellow fever booster vaccination. This chain links TRBV6-2 or TRBV6-3 with TRBJ2-1, with D possibly matching TRBD2 (6 bases). This receptor was identified in a man younger than 35 who received the YFV17D yellow fever vaccine. The CDR3 reads CATRTNSYNEQFF. CDR3 DNA sequence: TGTGCCACCAGGACTAACTCCTACAATGAGCAGTTCTTC.